These 14 T cell receptor beta chains were sequenced from one sample in a study of sequential checkpoint blockade in melanoma. Generated by immunoSEQ multiplex PCR, the TCRdb table keeps only in-frame clones and is missing some. This sample has 1,500 to 2,000 clones, with 20% to 25% found just once. Treatment indicated: randomized to nivolumab then ipilimumab (arm A) or the reverse (arm B). Sequencing was performed on tumor tissue (inferred from file names), taken from a patient given nivolumab and ipilimumab in sequence. The receptors come from a human donor with melanoma.

This clone is labeled medium-sized. J is TRBJ2-2 and V is TRBV11-3, with 8 bases matching TRBD2. J lost 4 bases, V lost 2 bases, and 6 bases had no gene match. Germline V CDR1 and CDR2: SGHNT, YENEEA. CDR3 length equals 16 residues. CDR3 sequence reads: CASSLSTGGSTGELFF. The CDR3 nucleotides are TGTGCCAGCAGCTTATCCACGGGGGGGTCCACCGGGGAGCTGTTTTTT.

In this sample, this clone turned up a few times. The J gene is TRBJ2-7, the V gene TRBV6-8, with TRBD1 matching 9 bases. After removal of 7 bases from V and 5 bases from J, the junction contained 21 bases not matched to a gene. The germline V gene has CDR1 MNHGY and CDR2 SAAAGT. CDR3 length: 18 residues. CDR3 residues: CASTDFAADGTGLHEQYF. The CDR3 nucleotides read TGTGCCAGCACGGATTTTGCGGCCGACGGGACAGGGCTACACGAGCAGTACTTC.

This clone is medium-sized within its sample. The genes are TRBV11-3 and TRBJ1-4; TRBD1 is a possible D gene (6 bases). The CDR3 is 18 amino acids. The V gene's germline CDR1 is SGHNT and CDR2 YENEEA. V was clipped by 2 bases and J by 1 base, with 17 bases between them. The CDR3 here is CASSLHLLGRGTNEKLFF. In nucleotides, the CDR3 is TGTGCCAGCAGCTTACACCTTCTTGGCAGGGGAACTAATGAAAAACTGTTTTTT.

By sample share, this clone is medium-sized. The V and J genes are TRBV11-3 and TRBJ2-1, with TRBD2 identical over 8 bases. Germline V gene lookup returns CDR1 SGHNT and CDR2 YENEEA. The CDR3 extends over 15 amino acids. The V segment lost 3 bases and the J segment 5 bases; nucleotides outside the gene matches: 6. DNA for the CDR3: TGTGCCAGCAGCTTGGGAGCGGGGGCCGACAATGAGCAGTTCTTC. Residues: CASSLGAGADNEQFF.

This rearrangement joins TRBV5-1 to TRBJ1-2; no reliable D call. The CDR3 is made up of 15 amino acids. From germline, CDR1 is SGHRS and CDR2 YFSETQ. V dropped 4 bases and J dropped 1 base, with 14 bases sitting between them. The CDR3 nucleotides read TGCGCCAGCAGCCAAGGATCTCAGAATAACTATGGCTACACCTTC. Protein product: CASSQGSQNNYGYTF. Full variable domain (missing parts from reference TRBV5-1 and TRBJ1-2): KAGVTQTPRYLIKTRGQQVTLSCSPISGHRSVSWYQQTPGQGLQFLFEYFSETQRNKGNFPGRFSGRQFSNSRSEMNVSTLELGDSALYLCASSQGSQNNYGYTFGSGTRLTVV.

The V and J genes are TRBV5-1 and TRBJ2-1, with TRBD2 identical over 10 bases. This CDR3 contains 14 residues. The V gene end was trimmed by 5 bases and the J gene end by 4 bases; junction bases not matched to a gene: 3. From germline, CDR1 is SGHRS and CDR2 YFSETQ. As DNA, the CDR3 is TGCGCCAGCAGACCTAGCGGGGGATACAATGAGCAGTTCTTC. Encoded protein: CASRPSGGYNEQFF. Combining the CDR3 with reference TRBV5-1 and TRBJ2-1 gives the whole variable domain KAGVTQTPRYLIKTRGQQVTLSCSPISGHRSVSWYQQTPGQGLQFLFEYFSETQRNKGNFPGRFSGRQFSNSRSEMNVSTLELGDSALYLCASRPSGGYNEQFFGPGTRLTVL.

V is TRBV23-1 and J is TRBJ1-4; 8 bases are shared with TRBD1. TRBV23-1 is placed among ORFs of uncertain function. Unmatched junction bases numbered 5, after V lost 2 bases and J lost 3 bases. The CDR3 is 16 residues long. CDR3 DNA sequence: TGCGCCAGCAGTCAACCCCCGGGACAGGCTAATGAAAAACTGTTTTTT. Amino acid sequence: CASSQPPGQANEKLFF.

This chain joins TRBV18 and TRBJ2-6; 8 positions agree with TRBD1. Germline V gene data show CDR1 as KGHSH and CDR2 as LQKENI. V shed 6 bases, J shed 1 base, and the junction held 8 bases outside the gene matches. The CDR3 totals 17 residues. CDR3 sequence: CASSLGTGGSGANVLTF. The CDR3 bases are TGTGCCAGCTCGCTAGGGACAGGTGGGTCTGGGGCCAACGTCCTGACTTTC.

The CDR3 protein is CASSYSSLAQETQYF. DNA of the CDR3: TGTGCCAGCAGTTACTCGAGTCTAGCTCAAGAGACCCAGTACTTC. The V and J genes are TRBV6-8 and TRBJ2-5, with D perhaps matching TRBD2 (5 bases). The V end was cut by 0 bases, the J end by 2 bases, with 10 bases between. The germline V gene has CDR1 MNHGY and CDR2 SAAAGT. The CDR3 has 15 amino acids.

This clone is judged medium-sized. The chain joins TRBV6-8 to TRBJ2-2; 7 positions agree with TRBD2. This CDR3 comprises 13 residues. Germline lookup yields CDR1 MNHGY and CDR2 SAAAGT. Trimming cost V 10 bases and J 4 bases; bases outside gene matches: 6. CDR3 protein: CAITGGTTGELFF. In DNA, the CDR3 is TGTGCCATCACCGGGGGGACCACCGGGGAGCTGTTTTTT.

The CDR3 DNA is TGTGCCAGCAGCCGAGGACAGGGGACTGCAACTAATGAAAAACTGTTTTTT. Amino acid sequence: CASSRGQGTATNEKLFF. The chain carries TRBV6-8 and TRBJ1-4; 9 bases are shared with TRBD1. CDR1 and CDR2 from the germline V gene are MNHGY and SAAAGT. V trimming: 6 bases; J trimming: 0 bases; junction bases outside the gene matches: 8. The CDR3 totals 17 residues.

The V call is TRBV19, the J call TRBJ1-2; no firm D call. V gave up 0 bases and J gave up 6 bases, with 14 bases separating them. Germline V lookup: CDR1 LNHDA, CDR2 SQIVND (reference sequence). This CDR3 contains 15 residues. The CDR3 sequence is CASSIDSYRRDGYTF. The CDR3, as DNA: TGTGCCAGTAGTATAGATTCTTACAGAAGGGATGGCTACACCTTC.

This rearrangement joins TRBV30 to TRBJ1-3, with D hard to call. CDR1 and CDR2 from the germline V gene are GTSNPN and SVGIG (reference sequence). CDR3 length: 14 residues. V lost 8 bases, J lost 0 bases, and 14 bases lay in between. The CDR3 loop reads CASQGSSSGNTIYF. CDR3 DNA: TGTGCCAGTCAAGGGAGTAGCTCTGGAAACACCATATATTTT.

The rearrangement joins TRBV6-8 to TRBJ1-1, with a tentative D call TRBD1 (6 bases). V lost 6 bases and J 4 bases, leaving 15 bases between the germline ends. The length of the CDR3 is 14 residues. Looked up from germline, CDR1 is MNHGY and CDR2 is SAAAGT. The CDR3 region is CASRTGALGTEAFF. The CDR3 DNA sequence: TGTGCCAGCAGAACGGGGGCGCTAGGCACTGAAGCTTTCTTT.